The present T cell receptor beta chain was sequenced within a study of CD8 T cells in ankylosing spondylitis. This clonotype was recorded a few times. The germline V gene has CDR1 SGHRS and CDR2 YFSETQ. There are 15 residues in the CDR3. V gave up 5 bases and J gave up 1 base; unmatched junction bases: 5. TCRdb analysed the 5' RACE reads with MiXCR anew, one entry per CDR3 protein. The repertoire holds around 130,000 distinct CDR3 sequences, roughly an eighth seen once, with 2.5% to 3.5% in the top ten. Sequenced material: blood, either unsorted or a sorted T cell fraction (not recorded which). V and J are TRBV5-1 and TRBJ2-7; 11 positions agree with TRBD1. This sequence was found in a female donor with ankylosing spondylitis or in good health (not recorded which). For the CDR3, the DNA is TGCGCCAGCAGAGAGGACAGGGGGCGGTCCTACGAGCAGTACTTC. This sequence encodes CASREDRGRSYEQYF.